This paragraph covers one T cell receptor (beta chain) sequence. Its antigen is unknown. The data derive from a study of OX40 agonist ivuxolimab in advanced cancers. Study in general: Age averaged around 60 years (range about 23 to 80), and less than 85% were male. Three patients had partial responses: one hepatocellular carcinoma, two cutaneous melanoma. Findings and caveats of the study: Nonresponders included some who also had low normalized T-cell clonal expansion.

The method was immunoSEQ multiplex PCR; TCRdb's version includes in-frame clones alone and lacks a portion of them. The data contain 70,000 or so clones, 88% of them singletons. There are 15 residues in the CDR3. Trimming took off 11 bases at V and 0 bases at J, with 16 bases between the two ends. CDR1 is PRHDT and CDR2 is FYEKMQ in the germline V gene (reference sequence). The sequence was collected from an adult with an advanced solid tumor such as melanoma, head and neck, liver or kidney cancer. Sample: CD4+ or CD8+ T cells sorted from blood, taken in a trial of the OX40 agonist ivuxolimab. The V call is TRBV13, the J call TRBJ2-2; D is unresolved. The CDR3 sequence: CASSTGRPNTGELFF. The CDR3 DNA follows: TGTGCCTCCTCAACTGGCAGACCGAACACCGGGGAGCTGTTTTTT.